This T cell receptor (beta chain) was sequenced in a study of blood T cell repertoires in COVID-19. Repertoires were generated with immunoSEQ multiplex PCR, while TCRdb's copy carries only in-frame clones and drops some. The data hold about 270,000 clones, with around 86% observed a single time. V was clipped by 0 bases and J by 4 bases, with 3 bases between them. Germline lookup yields CDR1 MGHRA and CDR2 YSYEKL. The CDR3 contains 12 residues. Note on this clone: Other DNA sequences in this sample translate to the same CDR3.

The V call is TRBV4-1, the J call TRBJ2-5; D is ambiguous. Specimen: peripheral blood. This sequence was found in a man aged 35 to 55 with active or convalescent COVID-19. The chain's CDR3 is CASSQDRETQYF. CDR3 in DNA: TGCGCCAGCAGCCAAGACAGAGAGACCCAGTACTTC.